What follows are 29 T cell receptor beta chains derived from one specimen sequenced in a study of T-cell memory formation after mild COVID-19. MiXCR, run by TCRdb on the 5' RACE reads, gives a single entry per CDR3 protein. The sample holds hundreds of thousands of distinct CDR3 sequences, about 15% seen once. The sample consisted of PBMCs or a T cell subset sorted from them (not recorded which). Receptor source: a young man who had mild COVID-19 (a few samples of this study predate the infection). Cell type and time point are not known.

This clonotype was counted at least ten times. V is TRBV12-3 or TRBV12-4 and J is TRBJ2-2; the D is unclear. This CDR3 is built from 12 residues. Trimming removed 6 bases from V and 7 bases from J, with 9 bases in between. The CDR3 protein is CASSRVGGELFF. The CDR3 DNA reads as TGTGCCAGCAGCCGGGTTGGCGGGGAGCTGTTTTTT.

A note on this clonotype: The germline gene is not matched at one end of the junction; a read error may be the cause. The CDR3 DNA follows: TGTGCCAGCAGCCCAAACGGCTTGGCGGGTAACTTC. Protein sequence: CASSPNGLAGNF. This chain joins TRBV6-5 and TRBJ2-1, with D maybe TRBD2 (5 bases). This CDR3 has 12 residues. In germline, CDR1 is MNHEY, CDR2 SVGAGI.

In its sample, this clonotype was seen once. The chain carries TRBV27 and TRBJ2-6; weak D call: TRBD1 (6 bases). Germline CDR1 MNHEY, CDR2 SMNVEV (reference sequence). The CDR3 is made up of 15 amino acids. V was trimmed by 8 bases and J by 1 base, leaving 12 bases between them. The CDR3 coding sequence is TGTGCCAGCCAGGGGCTAGTGTCTGGGGCCAACGTCCTGACTTTC. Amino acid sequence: CASQGLVSGANVLTF.

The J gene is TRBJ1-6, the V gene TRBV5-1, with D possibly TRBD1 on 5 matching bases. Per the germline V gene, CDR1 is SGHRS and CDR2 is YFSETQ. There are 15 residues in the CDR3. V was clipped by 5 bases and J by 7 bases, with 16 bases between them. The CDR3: CASRDTLPGNSPLHF. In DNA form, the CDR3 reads TGCGCCAGCAGGGACACCCTCCCCGGGAATTCACCCCTCCACTTT.

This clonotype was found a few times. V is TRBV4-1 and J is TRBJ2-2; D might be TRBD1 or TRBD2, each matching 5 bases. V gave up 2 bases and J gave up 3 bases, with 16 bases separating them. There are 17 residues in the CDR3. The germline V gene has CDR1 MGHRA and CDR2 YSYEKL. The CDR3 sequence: CASSQPYGTEDTGELFF. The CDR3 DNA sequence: TGCGCCAGCAGCCAACCGTACGGGACGGAAGACACCGGGGAGCTGTTTTTT.

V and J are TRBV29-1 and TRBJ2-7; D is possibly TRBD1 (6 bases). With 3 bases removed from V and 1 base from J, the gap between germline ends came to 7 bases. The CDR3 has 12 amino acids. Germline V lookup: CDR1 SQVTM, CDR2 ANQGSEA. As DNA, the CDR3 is TGCAGCGTTGAGGACAGTTCCTACGAGCAGTACGTC. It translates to CSVEDSSYEQYV.

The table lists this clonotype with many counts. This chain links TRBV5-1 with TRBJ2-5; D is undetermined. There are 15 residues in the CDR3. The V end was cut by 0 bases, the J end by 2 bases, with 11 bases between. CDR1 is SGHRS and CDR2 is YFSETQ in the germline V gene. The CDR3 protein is CASSLVGREQETQYF. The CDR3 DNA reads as TGCGCCAGCAGCTTGGTGGGCAGAGAACAAGAGACCCAGTACTTC.

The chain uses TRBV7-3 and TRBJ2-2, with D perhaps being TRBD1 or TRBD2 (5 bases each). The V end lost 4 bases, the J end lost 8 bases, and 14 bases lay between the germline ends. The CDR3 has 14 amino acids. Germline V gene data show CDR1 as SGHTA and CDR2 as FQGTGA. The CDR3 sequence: CASSSIAEGGELFF. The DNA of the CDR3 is TGTGCCAGCAGCTCTATCGCCGAGGGGGGGGAGCTGTTTTTT.

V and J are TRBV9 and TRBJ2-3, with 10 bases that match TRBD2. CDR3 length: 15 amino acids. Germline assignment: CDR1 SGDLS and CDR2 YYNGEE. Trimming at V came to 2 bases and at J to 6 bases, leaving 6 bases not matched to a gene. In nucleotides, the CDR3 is TGTGCCAGCAGCGTCGAGCGGGGGGGCGGGGATACGCAGTATTTT. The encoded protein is CASSVERGGGDTQYF. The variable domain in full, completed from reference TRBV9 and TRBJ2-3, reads DSGVTQTPKHLITATGQRVTLRCSPRSGDLSVYWYQQSLDQGLQFLIQYYNGEERAKGNILERFSAQQFPDLHSELNLSSLELGDSALYFCASSVERGGGDTQYFGPGTRLTVL.

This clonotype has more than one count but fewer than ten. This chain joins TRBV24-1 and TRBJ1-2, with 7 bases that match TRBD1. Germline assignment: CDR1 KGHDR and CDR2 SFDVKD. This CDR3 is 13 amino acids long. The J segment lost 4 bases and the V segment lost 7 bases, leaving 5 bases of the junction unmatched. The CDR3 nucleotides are TGTGCCACCAGCCCAGGGGACAGCTATGGCTACACCTTC. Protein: CATSPGDSYGYTF.

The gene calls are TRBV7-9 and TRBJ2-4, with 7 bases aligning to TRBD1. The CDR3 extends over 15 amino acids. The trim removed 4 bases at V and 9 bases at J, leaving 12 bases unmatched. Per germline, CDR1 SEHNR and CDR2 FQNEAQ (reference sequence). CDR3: CASSSPGTDNSIQYF. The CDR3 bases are TGTGCCAGCAGCTCACCCGGGACAGATAATAGCATTCAGTACTTC.

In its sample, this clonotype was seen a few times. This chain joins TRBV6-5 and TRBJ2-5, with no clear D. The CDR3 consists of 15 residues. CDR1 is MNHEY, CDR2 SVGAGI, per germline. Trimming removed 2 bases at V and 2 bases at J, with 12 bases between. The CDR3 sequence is CASSYASGAQETQYF. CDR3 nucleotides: TGTGCCAGCAGTTACGCTTCAGGAGCTCAAGAGACCCAGTACTTC.

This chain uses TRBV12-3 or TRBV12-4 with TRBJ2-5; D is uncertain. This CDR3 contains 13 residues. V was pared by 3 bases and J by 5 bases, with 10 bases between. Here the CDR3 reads CASSFPGAETQYF. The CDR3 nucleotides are TGTGCCAGCAGTTTTCCGGGTGCGGAGACCCAGTACTTC.

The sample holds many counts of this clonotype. CDR3 DNA sequence: TGTGCCAGCAGCTTCAGGACAGATACGCAGTATTTT. Amino acid sequence: CASSFRTDTQYF. V is TRBV3-1 and J is TRBJ2-3; D is unclear. The CDR3 extends over 12 amino acids. Germline V lookup: CDR1 LGHDT, CDR2 YNNKEL (reference sequence). With 5 bases removed from V and 3 bases from J, the gap between germline ends came to 6 bases.

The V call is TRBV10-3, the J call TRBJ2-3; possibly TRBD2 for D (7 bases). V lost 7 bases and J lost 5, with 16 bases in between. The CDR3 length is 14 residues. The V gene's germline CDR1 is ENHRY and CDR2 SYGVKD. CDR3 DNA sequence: TGTGCCATCAACGAGGGGGGGTCCGGAGATACGCAGTATTTT. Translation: CAINEGGSGDTQYF.

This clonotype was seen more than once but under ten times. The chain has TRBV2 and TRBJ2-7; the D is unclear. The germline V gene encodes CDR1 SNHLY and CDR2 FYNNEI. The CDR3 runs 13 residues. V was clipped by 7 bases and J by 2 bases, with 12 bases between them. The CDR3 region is CASKWWKTYEQYV. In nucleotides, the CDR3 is TGTGCCAGCAAATGGTGGAAGACCTACGAGCAGTACGTC.

The chain's CDR3 is CASSEEWTEETQYF. Written as DNA, the CDR3 is TGTGCCAGCAGTGAAGAGTGGACAGAAGAGACCCAGTACTTC. The rearrangement links TRBV2 to TRBJ2-5, with a weak D call TRBD1 (6 bases). Germline V gene data show CDR1 as SNHLY and CDR2 as FYNNEI. This CDR3 region has 14 residues. The V end lost 1 base, the J end lost 3 bases, and 9 bases lay between the germline ends.

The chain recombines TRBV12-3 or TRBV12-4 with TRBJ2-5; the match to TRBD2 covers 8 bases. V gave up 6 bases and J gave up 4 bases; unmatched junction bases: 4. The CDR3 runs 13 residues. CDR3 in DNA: TGTGCCAGCAGGAGAGCGGGGGTAGAGACCCAGTACTTC. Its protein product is CASRRAGVETQYF.

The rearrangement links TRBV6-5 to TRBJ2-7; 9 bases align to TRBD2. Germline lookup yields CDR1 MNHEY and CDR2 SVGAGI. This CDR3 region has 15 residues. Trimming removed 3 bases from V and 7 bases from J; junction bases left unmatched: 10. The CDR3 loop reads CASSYRPGLAREQYF. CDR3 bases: TGTGCCAGCAGTTATCGCCCGGGACTAGCAAGGGAGCAGTACTTC.

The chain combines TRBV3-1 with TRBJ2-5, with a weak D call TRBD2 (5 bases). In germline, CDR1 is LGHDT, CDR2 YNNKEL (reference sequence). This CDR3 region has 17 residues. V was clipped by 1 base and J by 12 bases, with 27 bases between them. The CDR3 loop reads CASSQGVAHIYGVGKYF. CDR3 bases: TGTGCCAGCAGCCAAGGGGTGGCACACATCTACGGGGTGGGGAAGTACTTC.

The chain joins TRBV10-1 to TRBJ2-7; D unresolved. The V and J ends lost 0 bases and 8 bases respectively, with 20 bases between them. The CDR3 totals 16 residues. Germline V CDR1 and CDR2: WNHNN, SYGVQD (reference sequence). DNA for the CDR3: TGCGCCAGCAGTGAGTCGAGCGTCGCAGGTTTTATCAAGCAGTACTTC. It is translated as CASSESSVAGFIKQYF.

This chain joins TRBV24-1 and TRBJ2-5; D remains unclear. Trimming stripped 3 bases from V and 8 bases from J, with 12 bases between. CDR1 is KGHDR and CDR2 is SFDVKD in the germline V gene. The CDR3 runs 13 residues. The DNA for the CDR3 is TGTGCCACCAGTGATGCCGGCCACGAAACCCAGTACTTC. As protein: CATSDAGHETQYF.

The CDR3 spells CASNADRSGANVLTF. As DNA, the CDR3 is TGTGCCAGCAATGCGGACCGCTCTGGGGCCAACGTCCTGACTTTC. The rearrangement uses TRBV12-3 or TRBV12-4 and TRBJ2-6; D not resolved. V was shortened by 7 bases and J by 0 bases, with 10 bases between the two germline ends. This CDR3 is 15 amino acids long.

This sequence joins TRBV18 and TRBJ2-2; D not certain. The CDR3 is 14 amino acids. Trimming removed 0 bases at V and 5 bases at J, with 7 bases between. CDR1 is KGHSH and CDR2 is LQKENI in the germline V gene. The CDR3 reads CASSPPGWTGELFF. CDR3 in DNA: TGTGCCAGCTCACCACCAGGGTGGACCGGGGAGCTGTTTTTT.

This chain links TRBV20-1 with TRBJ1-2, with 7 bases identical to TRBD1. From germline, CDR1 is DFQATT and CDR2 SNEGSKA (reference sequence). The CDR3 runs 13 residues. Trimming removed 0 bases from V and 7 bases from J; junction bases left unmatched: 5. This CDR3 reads CSARDGTASGYTF. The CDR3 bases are TGCAGTGCTAGAGACGGGACAGCCAGTGGCTACACCTTC.

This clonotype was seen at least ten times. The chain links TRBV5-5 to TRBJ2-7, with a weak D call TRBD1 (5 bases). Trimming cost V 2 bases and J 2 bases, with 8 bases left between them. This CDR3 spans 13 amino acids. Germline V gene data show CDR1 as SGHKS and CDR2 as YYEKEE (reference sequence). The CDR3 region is CASSFAGTYEQYF. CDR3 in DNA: TGTGCCAGCAGCTTTGCAGGGACCTACGAGCAGTACTTC. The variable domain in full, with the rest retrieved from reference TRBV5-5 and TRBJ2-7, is DAGVTQSPTHLIKTRGQQVTLRCSPISGHKSVSWYQQVLGQGPQFIFQYYEKEERGRGNFPDRFSARQFPNYSSELNVNALLLGDSALYLCASSFAGTYEQYFGPGTRLTVT.

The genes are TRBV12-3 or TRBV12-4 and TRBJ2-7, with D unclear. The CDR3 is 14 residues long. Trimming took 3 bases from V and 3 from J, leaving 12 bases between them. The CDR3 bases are TGTGCCAGCAGTTTCACGGCCCGTGGCTACGAGCAGTACTTC. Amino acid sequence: CASSFTARGYEQYF.

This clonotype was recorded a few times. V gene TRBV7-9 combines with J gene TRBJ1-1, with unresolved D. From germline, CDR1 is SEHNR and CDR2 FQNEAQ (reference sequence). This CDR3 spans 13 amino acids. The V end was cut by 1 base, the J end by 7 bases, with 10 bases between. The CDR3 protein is CASSLGSQIEAFF. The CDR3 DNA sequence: TGTGCCAGCAGCTTAGGATCACAGATTGAAGCTTTCTTT.

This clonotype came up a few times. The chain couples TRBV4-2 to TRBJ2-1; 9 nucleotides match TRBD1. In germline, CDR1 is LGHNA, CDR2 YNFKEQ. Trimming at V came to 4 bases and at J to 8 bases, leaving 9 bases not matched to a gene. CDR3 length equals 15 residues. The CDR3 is CASSLGTGPGDEQFF. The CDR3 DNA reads TGTGCCAGCAGCCTCGGGACAGGGCCGGGCGATGAGCAGTTCTTC.